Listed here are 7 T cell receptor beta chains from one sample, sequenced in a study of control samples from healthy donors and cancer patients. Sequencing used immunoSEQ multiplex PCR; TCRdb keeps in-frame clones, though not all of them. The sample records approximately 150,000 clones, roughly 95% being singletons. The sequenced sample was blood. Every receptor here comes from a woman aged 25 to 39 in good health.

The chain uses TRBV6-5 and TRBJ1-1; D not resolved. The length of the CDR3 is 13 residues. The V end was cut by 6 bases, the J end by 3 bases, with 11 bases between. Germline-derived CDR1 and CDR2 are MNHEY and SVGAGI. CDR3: CASSNGKDTEAFF. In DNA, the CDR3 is TGTGCCAGCAGCAACGGAAAAGACACTGAAGCTTTCTTT.

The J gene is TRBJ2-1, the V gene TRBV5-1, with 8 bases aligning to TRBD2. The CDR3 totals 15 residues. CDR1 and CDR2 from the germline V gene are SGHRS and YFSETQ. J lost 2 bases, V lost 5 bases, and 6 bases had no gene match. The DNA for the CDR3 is TGCGCCAGCAGACCTTCGGGACTAGCCTACAATGAGCAGTTCTTC. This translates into CASRPSGLAYNEQFF. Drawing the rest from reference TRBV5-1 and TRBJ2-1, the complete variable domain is KAGVTQTPRYLIKTRGQQVTLSCSPISGHRSVSWYQQTPGQGLQFLFEYFSETQRNKGNFPGRFSGRQFSNSRSEMNVSTLELGDSALYLCASRPSGLAYNEQFFGPGTRLTVL.

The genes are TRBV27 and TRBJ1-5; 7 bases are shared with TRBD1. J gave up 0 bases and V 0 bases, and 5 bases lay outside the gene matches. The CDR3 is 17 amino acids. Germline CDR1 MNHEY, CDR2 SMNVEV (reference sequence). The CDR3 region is CASSLSGDSYSNQPQHF. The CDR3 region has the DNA TGTGCCAGCAGTTTATCGGGGGACAGCTATAGCAATCAGCCCCAGCATTTT.

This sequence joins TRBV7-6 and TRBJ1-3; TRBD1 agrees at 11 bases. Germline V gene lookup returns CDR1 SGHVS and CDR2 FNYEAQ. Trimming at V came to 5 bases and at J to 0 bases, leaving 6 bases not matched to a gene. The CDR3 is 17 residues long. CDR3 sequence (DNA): TGTGCCAGCAGCCCCGGACAGGGGGCCTTCTCTGGAAACACCATATATTTT. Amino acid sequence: CASSPGQGAFSGNTIYF.

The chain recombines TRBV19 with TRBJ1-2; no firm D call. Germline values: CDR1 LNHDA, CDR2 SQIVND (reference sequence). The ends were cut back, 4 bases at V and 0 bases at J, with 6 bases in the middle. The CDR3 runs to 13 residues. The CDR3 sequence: CASSNPPNYGYTF. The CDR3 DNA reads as TGTGCCAGTAGTAATCCTCCTAACTATGGCTACACCTTC.

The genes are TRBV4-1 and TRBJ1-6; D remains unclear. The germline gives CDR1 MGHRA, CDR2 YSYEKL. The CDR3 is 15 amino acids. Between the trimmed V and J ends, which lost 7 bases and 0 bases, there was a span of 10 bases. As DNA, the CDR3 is TGCGCCAGCAAGACACCGAGCTCCTATAATTCACCCCTCCACTTT. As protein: CASKTPSSYNSPLHF.

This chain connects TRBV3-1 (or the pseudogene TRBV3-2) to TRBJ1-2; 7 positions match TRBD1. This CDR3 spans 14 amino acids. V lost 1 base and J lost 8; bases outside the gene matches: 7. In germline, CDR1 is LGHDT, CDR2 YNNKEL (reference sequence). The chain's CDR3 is CASSQGGGKFGYTF. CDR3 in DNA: TGTGCCAGCAGCCAAGGAGGGGGCAAATTCGGCTACACCTTC.